The 11 T cell receptor beta chains reported below all come from one sample, sequenced in a study of T cell changes during pregnancy in multiple sclerosis. The data were produced by immunoSEQ multiplex PCR, yet TCRdb's version contains in-frame clones alone and is incomplete. This table has tens of thousands of clones, about nine tenths appearing once. This material consisted of peripheral blood, taken in the third trimester of pregnancy. These receptor sequences come from a female donor with multiple sclerosis, enrolled in a pregnancy study.

The rearrangement links TRBV7-2 to TRBJ2-5; 9 nucleotides agree with TRBD2. The CDR3 runs 15 residues. Trimming took 5 bases from V and 5 from J; bases not matched to a gene: 9. The germline CDR1 and CDR2 sequences are SGHTA and FQGNSA. The chain's CDR3 is CASSPQTSGEETQYF. The CDR3 DNA reads as TGTGCCAGCAGCCCCCAGACTAGCGGAGAGGAGACCCAGTACTTC.

The rearrangement uses TRBV7-2 and TRBJ2-3; D is ambiguous. CDR3 size: 14 residues. Germline loops: CDR1 SGHTA, CDR2 FQGNSA. Deletions cut 0 bases from V and 0 bases from J, with 4 bases between. The CDR3 is CASSLARSTDTQYF. The CDR3 bases are TGTGCCAGCAGCTTAGCGCGTAGCACAGATACGCAGTATTTT.

The rearrangement uses TRBV29-1 and TRBJ2-3, with 7 bases matching TRBD2. Germline V gene lookup returns CDR1 SQVTM and CDR2 ANQGSEA. The CDR3 runs to 13 residues. The J segment lost 6 bases and the V segment lost 5 bases, leaving 8 bases of the junction unmatched. The CDR3 loop reads CSVLWGGWDTQYF. The CDR3, as DNA: TGCAGCGTTTTATGGGGGGGATGGGATACGCAGTATTTT.

The rearrangement joins TRBV11-2 to TRBJ2-7; 8 bases agree with TRBD2. Per the germline V gene, CDR1 is SGHAT and CDR2 is FQNNGV. J gave up 2 bases and V 5 bases, and 11 bases lay outside the gene matches. CDR3 size: 16 residues. The CDR3 sequence: CASSAATGGEPYEQYF. In DNA form, the CDR3 reads TGTGCCAGCAGCGCCGCTACGGGAGGGGAACCCTACGAGCAGTACTTC.

The chain carries TRBV28 and TRBJ1-3; no reliable D call. The germline gives CDR1 MDHEN, CDR2 SYDVKM. This CDR3 comprises 14 residues. Trimming shortened V by 10 bases and J by 2 bases, and 15 bases separated the two germline ends. The CDR3 DNA is TGTGCCACCACGTACAGCTCCACTGGAAACACCATATATTTT. Its translation: CATTYSSTGNTIYF.

This chain links TRBV7-8 with TRBJ2-2; D call uncertain. The CDR3 length is 15 residues. Germline CDR1 is SGHVS and CDR2 is FQNEAQ. Trimming shortened V by 4 bases and J by 5 bases, and 14 bases separated the two germline ends. CDR3 coding DNA: TGTGCCAGCAGCTCATTCAGCGTATGGACCGGGGAGCTGTTTTTT. It yields the protein CASSSFSVWTGELFF.

This chain joins TRBV27 and TRBJ2-3, with a weak D call TRBD1 (6 bases). Germline V gene sequence: CDR1 MNHEY, CDR2 SMNVEV (reference sequence). V gave up 5 bases and J gave up 3 bases, with 12 bases separating them. This CDR3 is built from 14 residues. CDR3 residues: CASSIRTETDTQYF. The CDR3 DNA reads TGTGCCAGCAGTATCCGGACAGAAACAGATACGCAGTATTTT.

This chain links TRBV2 with TRBJ2-7; D might be TRBD1 (5 bases). The V end lost 7 bases, the J end lost 1 base, and 11 bases lay between the germline ends. Looked up from germline, CDR1 is SNHLY and CDR2 is FYNNEI. This CDR3 comprises 13 residues. The CDR3 nucleotides read TGTGCCAGCATGGGCGACAGTTCCTACGAGCAGTACTTC. It yields the protein CASMGDSSYEQYF.

This clone was seen a single time. V gene TRBV6-1 combines with J gene TRBJ2-1, with D perhaps matching TRBD2 (5 bases). Germline V lookup: CDR1 MNHNS, CDR2 SASEGT. V dropped 2 bases and J dropped 2 bases, with 13 bases sitting between them. This CDR3 is 16 amino acids long. CDR3 sequence reads: CASSELGLLPYNEQFF. CDR3 sequence (DNA): TGTGCCAGCAGTGAACTCGGACTCCTACCCTACAATGAGCAGTTCTTC.

The gene calls are TRBV7-3 and TRBJ2-3; TRBD2 might be the D (5 bases). V was pared by 0 bases and J by 6 bases, with 10 bases between. Germline V gene sequence: CDR1 SGHTA, CDR2 FQGTGA. CDR3 length equals 14 residues. In DNA form, the CDR3 reads TGTGCCAGCAGCTTAACAGCGGCGGTCGATACGCAGTATTTT. This translates into CASSLTAAVDTQYF.

The V call is TRBV30, the J call TRBJ2-1, with TRBD1 matching 10 bases. Germline V gene data show CDR1 as GTSNPN and CDR2 as SVGIG (reference sequence). CDR3 size: 13 residues. J gave up 10 bases and V 2 bases, and 5 bases lay outside the gene matches. CDR3 region: CAWSTGQGGEQFF. DNA of the CDR3: TGTGCCTGGAGTACAGGACAGGGGGGGGAGCAGTTCTTC.